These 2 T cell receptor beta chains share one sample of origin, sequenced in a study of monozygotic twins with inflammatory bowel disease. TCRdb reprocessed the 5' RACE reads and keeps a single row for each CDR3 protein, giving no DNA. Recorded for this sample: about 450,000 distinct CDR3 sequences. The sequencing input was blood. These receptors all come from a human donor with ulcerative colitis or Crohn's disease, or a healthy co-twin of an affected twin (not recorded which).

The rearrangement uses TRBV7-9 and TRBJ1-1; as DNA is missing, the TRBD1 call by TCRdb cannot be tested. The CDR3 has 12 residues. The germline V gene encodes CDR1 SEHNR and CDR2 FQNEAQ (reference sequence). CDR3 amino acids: CASSPLQGEAFF.

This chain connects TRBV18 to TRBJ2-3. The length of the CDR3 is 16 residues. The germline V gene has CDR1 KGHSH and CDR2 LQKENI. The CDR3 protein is CASSSGTSLRTDTQYF.